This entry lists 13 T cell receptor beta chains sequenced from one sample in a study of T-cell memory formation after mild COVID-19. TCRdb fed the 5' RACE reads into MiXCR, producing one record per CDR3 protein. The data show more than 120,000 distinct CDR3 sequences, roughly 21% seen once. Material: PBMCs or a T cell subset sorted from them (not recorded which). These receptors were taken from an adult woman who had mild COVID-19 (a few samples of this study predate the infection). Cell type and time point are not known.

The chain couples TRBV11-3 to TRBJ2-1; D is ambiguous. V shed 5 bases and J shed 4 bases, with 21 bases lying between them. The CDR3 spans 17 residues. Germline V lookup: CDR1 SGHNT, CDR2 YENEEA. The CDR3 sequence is CASSPFSWPASYNEQFF. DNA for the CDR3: TGTGCCAGCAGCCCCTTTTCGTGGCCCGCTTCTTACAATGAGCAGTTCTTC.

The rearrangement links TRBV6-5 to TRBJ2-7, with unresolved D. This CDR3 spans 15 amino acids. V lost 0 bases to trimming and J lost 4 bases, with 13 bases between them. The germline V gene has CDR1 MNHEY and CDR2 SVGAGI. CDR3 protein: CASSYSGRARYEQYF. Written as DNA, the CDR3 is TGTGCCAGCAGTTACTCGGGAAGGGCCAGGTACGAGCAGTACTTC.

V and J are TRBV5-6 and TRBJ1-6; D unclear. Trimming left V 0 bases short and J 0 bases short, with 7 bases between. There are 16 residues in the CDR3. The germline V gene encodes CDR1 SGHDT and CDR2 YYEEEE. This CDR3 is CASSLDPSSYNSPLHF. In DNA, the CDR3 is TGTGCCAGCAGCTTGGATCCGAGCTCCTATAATTCACCCCTCCACTTT.

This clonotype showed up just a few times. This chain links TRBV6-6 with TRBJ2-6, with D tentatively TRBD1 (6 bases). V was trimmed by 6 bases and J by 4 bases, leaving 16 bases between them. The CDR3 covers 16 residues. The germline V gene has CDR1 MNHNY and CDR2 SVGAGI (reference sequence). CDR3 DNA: TGTGCCAGCAGCCCGACAGGCAGGATCGGGGCCAACGTCCTGACTTTC. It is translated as CASSPTGRIGANVLTF.

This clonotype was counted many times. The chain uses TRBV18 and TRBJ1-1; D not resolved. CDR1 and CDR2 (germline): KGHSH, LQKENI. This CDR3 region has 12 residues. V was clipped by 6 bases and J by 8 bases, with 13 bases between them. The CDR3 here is CASSRRREEAFF. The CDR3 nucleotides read TGTGCCAGCTCTCGGAGAAGGGAGGAAGCTTTCTTT.

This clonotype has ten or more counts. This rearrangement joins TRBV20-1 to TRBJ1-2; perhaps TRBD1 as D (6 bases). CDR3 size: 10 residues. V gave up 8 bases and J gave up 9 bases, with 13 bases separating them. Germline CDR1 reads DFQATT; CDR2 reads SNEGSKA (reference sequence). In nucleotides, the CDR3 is TGCAGTCCCCGGGGGGACAGCTACACCTTC. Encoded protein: CSPRGDSYTF.

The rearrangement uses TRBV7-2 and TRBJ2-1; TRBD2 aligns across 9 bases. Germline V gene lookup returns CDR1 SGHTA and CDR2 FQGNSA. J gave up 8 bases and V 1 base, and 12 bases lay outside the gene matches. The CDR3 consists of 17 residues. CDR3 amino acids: CASSLVPAGGPLDEQFF. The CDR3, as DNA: TGTGCCAGCAGCTTAGTCCCCGCGGGAGGGCCGTTGGATGAGCAGTTCTTC.

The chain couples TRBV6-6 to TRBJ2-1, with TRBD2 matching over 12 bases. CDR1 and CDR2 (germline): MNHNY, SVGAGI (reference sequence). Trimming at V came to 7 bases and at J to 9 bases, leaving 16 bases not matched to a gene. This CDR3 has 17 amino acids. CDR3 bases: TGTGCCAGCATGGCTAGCGGGAGGGCAACGCCGACCAGTGAGCAGTTCTTC. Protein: CASMASGRATPTSEQFF.

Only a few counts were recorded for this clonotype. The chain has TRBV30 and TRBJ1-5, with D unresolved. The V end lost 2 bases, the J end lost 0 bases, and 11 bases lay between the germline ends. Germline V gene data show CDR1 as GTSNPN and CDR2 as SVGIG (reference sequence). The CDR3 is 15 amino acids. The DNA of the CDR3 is TGTGCCTGGAGTCCGGGAGTAAATAGCAATCAGCCCCAGCATTTT. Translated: CAWSPGVNSNQPQHF. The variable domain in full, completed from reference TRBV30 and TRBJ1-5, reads SQTIHQWPATLVQPVGSPLSLECTVEGTSNPNLYWYRQAAGRGLQLLFYSVGIGQISSEVPQNLSASRPQDRQFILSSKKLLLSDSGFYLCAWSPGVNSNQPQHFGDGTRLSIL.

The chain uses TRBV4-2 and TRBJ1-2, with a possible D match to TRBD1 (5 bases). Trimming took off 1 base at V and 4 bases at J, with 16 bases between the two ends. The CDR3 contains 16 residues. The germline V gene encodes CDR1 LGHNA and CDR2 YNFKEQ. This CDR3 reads CASSQVSGGKPYGYTF. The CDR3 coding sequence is TGTGCCAGCAGCCAAGTCAGTGGGGGGAAACCCTATGGCTACACCTTC.

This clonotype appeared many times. This chain's CDR3 is CSARSRDRASYEQYF. The DNA for the CDR3 is TGCAGTGCCCGCTCCCGGGACAGGGCGTCCTACGAGCAGTACTTC. The rearrangement uses TRBV20-1 and TRBJ2-7; TRBD1 matches at 9 bases. The V gene's germline CDR1 is DFQATT and CDR2 SNEGSKA (reference sequence). The CDR3 is 15 amino acids. After removal of 6 bases from V and 1 base from J, the junction contained 10 bases not matched to a gene.

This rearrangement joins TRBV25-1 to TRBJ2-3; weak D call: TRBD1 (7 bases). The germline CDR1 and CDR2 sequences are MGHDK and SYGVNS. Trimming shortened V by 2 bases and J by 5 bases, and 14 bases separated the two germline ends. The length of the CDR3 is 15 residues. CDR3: CASSEVQGRIDTQYF. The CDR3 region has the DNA TGTGCCAGCAGTGAAGTACAGGGGAGGATAGATACGCAGTATTTT.

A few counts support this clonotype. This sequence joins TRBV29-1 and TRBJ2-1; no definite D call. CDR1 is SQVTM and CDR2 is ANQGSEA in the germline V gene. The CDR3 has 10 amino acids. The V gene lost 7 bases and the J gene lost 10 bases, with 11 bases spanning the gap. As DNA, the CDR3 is TGCAGCGCCACCTACCCCGAGCAGTTCTTC. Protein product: CSATYPEQFF.